This T cell receptor beta chain was sequenced in a study of patients and donors after allogeneic stem cell transplantation. TCRdb itself ran the RT-PCR reads through MiXCR, one entry per CDR3 protein. Found here are 70,000 to 85,000 distinct CDR3 sequences, around a quarter of them singletons; the top ten hold about 26%. Sequencing was carried out using blood, either unsorted or a sorted T cell fraction (not recorded which). The clonotype was recovered from a human donor who was either an allogeneic HSCT recipient or a stem cell or donor lymphocyte infusion donor (not recorded which). It is not recorded whose cells these are; they may come from a transplant donor.

The CDR3 coding sequence is TGTGCCAGCAGCTTGTGGGTAGCGGTCGATCAGGGGACCCAGTACTTC. Translation: CASSLWVAVDQGTQYF. V and J are TRBV11-3 and TRBJ2-5; weak D call: TRBD2 (6 bases). The CDR3 spans 16 residues. The V gene's germline CDR1 is SGHNT and CDR2 YENEEA. Trimming removed 3 bases from V and 7 bases from J, with 21 bases in between.